A single sample gave rise to the 19 T cell receptor beta chains below, sequenced in a study of high-grade serous ovarian cancer treatment subgroups (dated by TCRdb to about 2021). The method was the immunoSEQ multiplex PCR assay. The source is immuneACCESS, and TCRdb retained only in-frame sequences with V and J called. Part of the clones is not carried over; for the studies checked, unresolved V genes explain less than half of this, and the remainder is unexplained. Across this sample there are about 9,000 clones, with 75% to 80% seen only once. The ten largest account for roughly 6.5% of the sample. Collection of tumor samples took place before definitive surgery or chemotherapy. Sequencing was done on a sample of tumor tissue. The receptor set was obtained from a human donor with high-grade serous ovarian cancer.

The sample holds a few counts of this clone. The chain employs TRBV5-1 and TRBJ2-7; 8 nucleotides agree with TRBD2. Germline loops: CDR1 SGHRS, CDR2 YFSETQ. Trimming took 4 bases from V and 4 from J; bases not matched to a gene: 7. The CDR3 length is 14 residues. This CDR3 is CASSPGGARYEQYF. The CDR3 DNA is TGCGCCAGCAGCCCCGGGGGGGCTAGATACGAGCAGTACTTC. Supplemented by reference TRBV5-1 and TRBJ2-7, the full variable domain reads KAGVTQTPRYLIKTRGQQVTLSCSPISGHRSVSWYQQTPGQGLQFLFEYFSETQRNKGNFPGRFSGRQFSNSRSEMNVSTLELGDSALYLCASSPGGARYEQYFGPGTRLTVT.

The V gene is TRBV6-1, the J gene TRBJ2-5; D may match TRBD1 or TRBD2 (5 bases each). The last part of the DNA fits TRBJ2-7 better; the J call may be wrong. Germline V gives CDR1 MNHNS, CDR2 SASEGT. The length of the CDR3 is 14 residues. The chain's CDR3 is CASSEFWGSYEQYF. The CDR3 DNA sequence: TGTGCCAGCAGTGAATTCTGGGGGTCCTACGAGCAGTACTTC.

This sequence joins TRBV6-5 and TRBJ2-7; unclear D gene. The V gene lost 2 bases and the J gene lost 2 bases, with 10 bases spanning the gap. Germline CDR1 is MNHEY and CDR2 is SVGAGI. The CDR3 contains 14 residues. Here the CDR3 reads CASSYKTPAYEQYF. CDR3 DNA sequence: TGTGCCAGCAGTTACAAGACCCCCGCCTACGAGCAGTACTTC.

V is TRBV5-1 and J is TRBJ1-1, with TRBD1 as a possible D gene (5 bases). The CDR3 contains 14 residues. Germline V lookup: CDR1 SGHRS, CDR2 YFSETQ. V dropped 3 bases and J dropped 6 bases, with 15 bases sitting between them. CDR3 coding DNA: TGCGCCAGCAGCTCCGGGACCGGCGGCGCTGAAGCTTTCTTT. Its protein is CASSSGTGGAEAFF.

This clone was found a few times. The chain couples TRBV4-1 to TRBJ1-2; 7 nucleotides agree with TRBD1. Germline V gene data show CDR1 as MGHRA and CDR2 as YSYEKL. V shed 3 bases, J shed 4 bases, and the junction held 5 bases outside the gene matches. The CDR3 spans 14 residues. This CDR3 reads CASSHVRGPYGYTF. The CDR3 DNA follows: TGCGCCAGCAGCCATGTTAGGGGGCCCTATGGCTACACCTTC.

The rearrangement links TRBV10-3 to TRBJ1-1; D perhaps matches TRBD1 (5 bases). Germline lookup yields CDR1 ENHRY and CDR2 SYGVKD. This CDR3 is built from 14 residues. Trimming left V 5 bases short and J 4 bases short, with 14 bases between. This chain's CDR3 is CAISPGDSFTEAFF. As DNA, the CDR3 is TGTGCCATCAGTCCCGGGGACTCCTTCACTGAAGCTTTCTTT.

This chain connects TRBV5-4 to TRBJ2-3; a weak D match, TRBD1 (6 bases). The CDR3 is 15 amino acids. Per the germline V gene, CDR1 is SGHNT and CDR2 is YYREEE (reference sequence). Trimming removed 1 base at V and 2 bases at J, with 11 bases between. CDR3 nucleotides: TGTGCCAGCAGCTTGAAAAGGGGGTTCACAGATACGCAGTATTTT. Translated, it gives CASSLKRGFTDTQYF.

This clone was counted between two and nine times. The chain links TRBV19 to TRBJ1-1, with D hard to call. The CDR3 totals 11 residues. V was trimmed by 7 bases and J by 6 bases, leaving 9 bases between them. From germline, CDR1 is LNHDA and CDR2 SQIVND (reference sequence). The CDR3 sequence: CASKAISEAFF. The CDR3 nucleotides read TGTGCCAGTAAGGCGATCTCTGAAGCTTTCTTT. Drawing the rest from reference TRBV19 and TRBJ1-1, the complete variable domain is DGGITQSPKYLFRKEGQNVTLSCEQNLNHDAMYWYRQDPGQGLRLIYYSQIVNDFQKGDIAEGYSVSREKKESFPLTVTSAQKNPTAFYLCASKAISEAFFGQGTRLTVV.

This clone was seen just once. The chain recombines TRBV6-6 with TRBJ1-1; 7 nucleotides line up with TRBD1. CDR1 and CDR2 (germline): MNHNY, SVGAGI (reference sequence). This CDR3 is built from 14 residues. V was clipped by 3 bases and J by 5 bases; unmatched bases: 6. CDR3 residues: CASSYTSGGTEAFF. The CDR3 DNA sequence: TGTGCCAGCAGTTATACTTCAGGGGGGACTGAAGCTTTCTTT.

The rearrangement joins TRBV6-1 to TRBJ2-4; D is undetermined. The germline gives CDR1 MNHNS, CDR2 SASEGT. V was clipped by 4 bases and J by 8 bases, with 12 bases between them. The CDR3 runs 13 residues. The CDR3 protein is CASSGRNDHIQYF. CDR3 sequence (DNA): TGTGCCAGCAGTGGACGGAACGACCACATTCAGTACTTC.

This chain connects TRBV7-3 to TRBJ1-1; perhaps TRBD1 as D (5 bases). The germline CDR1 and CDR2 sequences are SGHTA and FQGTGA. The CDR3 has 15 residues. With 2 bases removed from V and 1 base from J, the gap between germline ends came to 11 bases. CDR3 sequence (DNA): TGTGCCAGCAGCTTAGGCCTGGGGACGAACACTGAAGCTTTCTTT. Residues: CASSLGLGTNTEAFF.

The rearrangement joins TRBV14 to TRBJ1-2, with a possible D match to TRBD1 (5 bases). Germline loops: CDR1 SGHDN, CDR2 FVKESK. CDR3 length: 16 residues. Trimming removed 0 bases from V and 4 bases from J, with 15 bases in between. The CDR3 spells CASSQDWGYHGYGYTF. Written as DNA, the CDR3 is TGTGCCAGCAGCCAAGACTGGGGGTATCATGGCTATGGCTACACCTTC.

There are a few counts of this clone. The CDR3 sequence: CASSPTGVQGKLFF. CDR3 DNA: TGTGCCAGCAGTCCGACAGGCGTGCAGGGCAAACTGTTTTTT. The chain recombines TRBV25-1 with TRBJ1-4; a weak D match, TRBD1 (6 bases). The germline CDR1 and CDR2 sequences are MGHDK and SYGVNS. V gave up 5 bases and J gave up 11 bases, with 18 bases separating them. This CDR3 region has 14 residues. The full variable domain, in which reference TRBV25-1 and TRBJ1-4 provide the parts outside the CDR3, is EADIYQTPRYLVIGTGKKITLECSQTMGHDKMYWYQQDPGMELHLIHYSYGVNSTEKGDLSSESTVSRIRTEHFPLTLESARPSHTSQYLCASSPTGVQGKLFFGSGTQLSVL.

As regards this clone: One end of the junction fails to match germline, which may point to a read error. Other DNA sequences in the sample encode the same CDR3. V gene TRBV10-3 combines with J gene TRBJ1-4; D remains ambiguous. CDR3 size: 15 residues. Per germline, CDR1 ENHRY and CDR2 SYGVKD. Here the CDR3 DNA reads TGTGCTATCAGTGATTACCCGGACGACGGCGAAAAACTGTTTTTT. Encoded protein: CAISDYPDDGEKLFF.

The J gene is TRBJ2-3, the V gene TRBV27; D may be TRBD2 (5 bases). V lost 5 bases and J 4 bases, leaving 16 bases between the germline ends. The germline CDR1 and CDR2 sequences are MNHEY and SMNVEV (reference sequence). This CDR3 is 15 amino acids long. In nucleotides, the CDR3 is TGTGCCAGCAGTGGACGAGGGTATGGGTCAGATACGCAGTATTTT. It encodes CASSGRGYGSDTQYF.

DNA for the CDR3: TGTGCCAGCAGTTACCGTAGGAGCTCCTATAATTCACCCCTCCACTTT. It codes for CASSYRRSSYNSPLHF. The chain links TRBV6-5 to TRBJ1-6; D remains ambiguous. In germline, CDR1 is MNHEY, CDR2 SVGAGI. This CDR3 contains 16 residues. Trimming left V 2 bases short and J 0 bases short, with 8 bases between.

The chain links TRBV10-1 to TRBJ1-1, with D unresolved. The CDR3 has 12 amino acids. V lost 3 bases to trimming and J lost 1 base, with 3 bases between them. From germline, CDR1 is WNHNN and CDR2 SYGVQD (reference sequence). The CDR3 DNA sequence: TGCGCCAGCAGTGATCCGAACACTGAAGCTTTCTTT. Its translation is CASSDPNTEAFF.

The V gene is TRBV12-5, the J gene TRBJ2-5, with D perhaps matching TRBD1 or TRBD2 (5 bases each). Gene TRBJ2-7 matches the end of the DNA better, so the J call may be wrong. The CDR3 spans 13 residues. Germline CDR1 LGHNT, CDR2 FRNRAP. The CDR3 sequence: CASGGDGSYEQYF. The CDR3 region has the DNA TGTGCTAGTGGTGGGGACGGTTCCTACGAGCAGTACTTC.

This chain joins TRBV18 and TRBJ1-2; no definite D call. Trimming shortened V by 2 bases and J by 7 bases, and 8 bases separated the two germline ends. The CDR3 is 12 amino acids. Germline values: CDR1 KGHSH, CDR2 LQKENI. CDR3: CASSPILGGYTF. The DNA of the CDR3 is TGTGCCAGCTCACCAATTTTGGGTGGCTACACCTTC.